This entry concerns a single TCR beta chain. Its antigen is not identified. Sorted-subset replicate PCR reactions contained 200 to 250 ng DNA, corresponding to some 29,000 T cell genomes. TCRdb's copy holds only in-frame clones and misses some; the assay was immunoSEQ multiplex PCR. The sample yields some 1,100,000 clones, more than 75% seen once. Germline assignment: CDR1 MNHEY and CDR2 SMNVEV (reference sequence). Losses at the gene ends were 6 bases for V and 4 bases for J; bases not matched to a gene: 7. This CDR3 has 15 amino acids. The sample comes from a study of shared clonotypes between healthy human individuals. General observations from the study: With a few donors compared, 4.5% to 6.5% of naive CD4 clonotypes were shared. Some clonotypes were shared by all four sorted-subset donors, while others were not shared. The non-shared ones had lower generation probabilities than the shared ones.

Memory CD4+ cells were the fraction left after CD45RA+ naive selection. J is TRBJ2-1 and V is TRBV27; 9 bases are a match to TRBD1. Source material: memory CD4+ T cells from PBMCs. This sample's subset: CD45RA-negative fraction. The receptor comes from a man between 18 and 29 years old in good health. Some clones in this sample may be carry-over from other donors' samples. The CDR3 loop is CASRQDRGGYNEQFF. The CDR3 DNA reads as TGTGCCAGCAGACAAGACAGGGGGGGTTACAATGAGCAGTTCTTC.